Below, 27 T cell receptor beta chains from the same sample are listed, as sequenced in a study of metastatic and nonmetastatic thyroid tumors. All patients were untreated before thyroid surgery. MiXCR reprocessed the PCR reads for TCRdb. There are some 40,000 clones in the sample; roughly 26% occur only once, and roughly 15% lies in the top ten. Input material: tumor tissue. These receptors were collected from a female donor with papillary thyroid cancer or a benign thyroid nodule (not recorded which). Some clones in this sample may be carry-over from other donors' samples.

Many counts were recorded for this clone. The genes are TRBV11-2 and TRBJ2-7; tentative D call: TRBD2 (5 bases). Trimming took off 5 bases at V and 6 bases at J, with 14 bases between the two ends. This CDR3 has 13 residues. Germline V lookup: CDR1 SGHAT, CDR2 FQNNGV. CDR3 region: CASSPTTRVEQYF. The CDR3 DNA reads TGTGCCAGCAGCCCTACTACTAGAGTCGAGCAGTACTTC.

This sequence joins TRBV20-1 and TRBJ1-2; no clear D. The V end was cut by 3 bases, the J end by 6 bases, with 14 bases between. This CDR3 has 13 residues. CDR1 and CDR2 (germline): DFQATT, SNEGSKA (reference sequence). CDR3 nucleotide sequence: TGCAGTGCTAGCTCCGGCGGCCCTAATGGCTACACCTTC. Its protein is CSASSGGPNGYTF.

CDR3 sequence: CSARGLVMQGVNEQFF. The CDR3 DNA follows: TGCAGTGCTAGAGGGTTGGTGATGCAGGGGGTGAATGAGCAGTTCTTC. The V and J genes are TRBV20-1 and TRBJ2-1; TRBD1 matches 7 bases. Unmatched junction bases numbered 13, after V lost 1 base and J lost 7 bases. Germline V gene sequence: CDR1 DFQATT, CDR2 SNEGSKA (reference sequence). The CDR3 is made up of 16 amino acids.

By sample fraction, this clone is medium-sized (0.01 to 0.1%). The chain recombines TRBV24-1 with TRBJ2-7; D is ambiguous. This CDR3 spans 12 amino acids. The V end lost 5 bases, the J end lost 0 bases, and 4 bases lay between the germline ends. Germline-derived CDR1 and CDR2 are KGHDR and SFDVKD. The CDR3 loop reads CATSAGSYEQYF. For the CDR3, the DNA is TGTGCCACCAGTGCAGGCTCCTACGAGCAGTACTTC.

V and J are TRBV11-2 and TRBJ2-5; D possibly corresponds to TRBD1 (6 bases). The CDR3 is 17 amino acids. The V end was cut by 4 bases, the J end by 4 bases, with 22 bases between. Germline assignment: CDR1 SGHAT and CDR2 FQNNGV. The CDR3 here is CASSSTLSGHSRETQYF. CDR3 nucleotide sequence: TGTGCCAGCAGCTCGACCCTCTCGGGACACTCGCGAGAGACCCAGTACTTC.

This clone was seen at least ten times. The genes are TRBV10-3 and TRBJ2-2; D remains ambiguous. Germline V gene data show CDR1 as ENHRY and CDR2 as SYGVKD. The CDR3 has 17 residues. Deletions cut 4 bases from V and 0 bases from J, with 15 bases between. CDR3 nucleotides: TGTGCCATCAGTGCCTTTCCAGAGACCGCGAACACCGGGGAGCTGTTTTTT. This encodes CAISAFPETANTGELFF.

This clone came up many times. The J gene is TRBJ1-1, the V gene TRBV28, with a tentative D call TRBD1 (6 bases). The germline V and J ends were trimmed by 3 bases and 6 bases, with 20 bases remaining between them. CDR3 length: 16 amino acids. CDR1 MDHEN and CDR2 SYDVKM come from the germline V gene. Here the CDR3 DNA reads TGTGCCAGCAGTTTCCAAACCACAGGGACACCCCCTGAAGCTTTCTTT. Translating gives CASSFQTTGTPPEAFF.

This clone appeared many times. V and J are TRBV20-1 and TRBJ1-4; D remains unclear. The ends were cut back, 4 bases at V and 4 bases at J, with 16 bases in the middle. The CDR3 length is 15 residues. Germline V gene sequence: CDR1 DFQATT, CDR2 SNEGSKA (reference sequence). The CDR3 region is CSAKILGSLNEKLFF. The CDR3 DNA reads TGCAGTGCTAAGATACTGGGCAGCCTTAATGAAAAACTGTTTTTT.

This clone was seen at least ten times. CDR3 coding DNA: TGTGCCAGCAGGAATTTGGGAGGAGGAGAGACCCAGTACTTC. This sequence encodes CASRNLGGGETQYF. The V call is TRBV6-1, the J call TRBJ2-5, with D perhaps TRBD2 (6 bases). The germline gives CDR1 MNHNS, CDR2 SASEGT. This CDR3 has 14 residues. V was clipped by 6 bases and J by 4 bases, with 15 bases between them.

The rearrangement joins TRBV20-1 to TRBJ2-2; the match to TRBD1 covers 10 bases. J gave up 3 bases and V 4 bases, and 5 bases lay outside the gene matches. Germline loops: CDR1 DFQATT, CDR2 SNEGSKA (reference sequence). The CDR3 length is 15 residues. The CDR3 region is CSAKYGTGDTGELFF. The CDR3 nucleotides read TGCAGTGCTAAGTACGGGACAGGGGACACCGGGGAGCTGTTTTTT.

The sample holds many counts of this clone. The chain joins TRBV7-9 to TRBJ1-6; perhaps TRBD1 as D (5 bases). In germline, CDR1 is SEHNR, CDR2 FQNEAQ (reference sequence). The CDR3 spans 16 residues. Trimming stripped 3 bases from V and 5 bases from J, with 14 bases between. CDR3 region: CASSFYGGADNSPLHF. Here the CDR3 DNA reads TGTGCCAGCAGCTTTTATGGGGGAGCGGATAATTCACCCCTCCACTTT.

This clone was counted many times. The chain links TRBV20-1 to TRBJ1-1, with TRBD1 matching over 7 bases. This CDR3 contains 16 residues. Germline V gives CDR1 DFQATT, CDR2 SNEGSKA (reference sequence). V lost 0 bases to trimming and J lost 5 bases; unmatched junction nucleotides: 12. CDR3 amino acids: CSARDPTRQGLTEAFF. CDR3 coding DNA: TGCAGTGCTAGAGATCCAACGAGACAGGGCCTGACTGAAGCTTTCTTT.

This clone was counted only a few times. V and J are TRBV5-1 and TRBJ2-5; the match to TRBD1 covers 7 bases. Germline loops: CDR1 SGHRS, CDR2 YFSETQ. CDR3 length: 15 amino acids. J was trimmed by 1 base and V by 4 bases; bases with no gene match: 7. CDR3: CASSPDRVGQETQYF. The CDR3 bases are TGCGCCAGCAGCCCCGACAGGGTGGGCCAAGAGACCCAGTACTTC.

The chain uses TRBV10-1 and TRBJ2-3; D may be TRBD2 (6 bases). Trimming removed 0 bases at V and 3 bases at J, with 7 bases between. Per the germline V gene, CDR1 is WNHNN and CDR2 is SYGVQD (reference sequence). The CDR3 is made up of 14 amino acids. This CDR3 reads CASSESRGTDTQYF. CDR3 sequence (DNA): TGCGCCAGCAGTGAGTCGCGGGGTACAGATACGCAGTATTTT.

This clone was counted ten times or more. A much larger clone lies one base from this, so it may be a read error. The J gene is TRBJ1-1, the V gene TRBV4-1, with D uncertain. CDR3 length: 13 residues. Germline loops: CDR1 MGHRA, CDR2 YSYEKL. CDR3 loop: CAGSPQLNTEAFF. The CDR3 DNA follows: TGCGCCGGCAGCCCACAGTTGAACACTGAAGCTTTCTTT.

Ten or more counts support this clone. V and J are TRBV11-2 and TRBJ1-5; 8 nucleotides align to TRBD1. V gave up 5 bases and J gave up 1 base; unmatched junction bases: 7. Germline CDR1 and CDR2: SGHAT and FQNNGV. The CDR3 consists of 16 residues. CDR3 sequence reads: CASSQSQGASNQPQHF. CDR3 DNA: TGTGCCAGCAGCCAATCTCAGGGGGCAAGCAATCAGCCCCAGCATTTT. Based on the CDR3 plus reference TRBV11-2 and TRBJ1-5, the full variable domain is EAGVAQSPRYKIIEKRQSVAFWCNPISGHATLYWYQQILGQGPKLLIQFQNNGVVDDSQLPKDRFSAERLKGVDSTLKIQPAKLEDSAVYLCASSQSQGASNQPQHFGDGTRLSIL.

This clone was recorded at least ten times. The sample contains more than one DNA sequence encoding this CDR3. The genes are TRBV11-2 and TRBJ2-3, with 9 bases that match TRBD2. CDR1 is SGHAT, CDR2 FQNNGV, per germline. Trimming at V came to 5 bases and at J to 2 bases, leaving 5 bases not matched to a gene. The CDR3 contains 15 residues. In DNA form, the CDR3 reads TGTGCCAGCAGCCGCTTAGCGGGGGACACAGATACGCAGTATTTT. Protein product: CASSRLAGDTDTQYF.

This clone was counted at least ten times. V usage is TRBV28 and J usage is TRBJ1-4, with TRBD1 matching 7 bases. The CDR3 sequence is 15 residues long. Germline V gives CDR1 MDHEN, CDR2 SYDVKM. Germline trimming cut 4 bases from V and 3 bases from J; bases unmatched to any gene: 5. CDR3 in amino acids: CASSWKGAANEKLFF. The CDR3 region has the DNA TGTGCCAGCAGTTGGAAGGGGGCGGCTAATGAAAAACTGTTTTTT.

This clone occurred a few times. The V and J genes are TRBV30 and TRBJ1-6; 9 nucleotides match TRBD1. This CDR3 is built from 14 residues. Looked up from germline, CDR1 is GTSNPN and CDR2 is SVGIG (reference sequence). V lost 1 base, J lost 8 bases, and 3 bases stayed unmatched. As DNA, the CDR3 is TGTGCCTGGAGTGACGGGACAGGGTATTCACCCCTCCACTTT. As protein: CAWSDGTGYSPLHF.

This clone was counted ten times or more. The chain couples TRBV5-6 to TRBJ1-1, with D possibly being TRBD1 (6 bases). Trimming left V 4 bases short and J 7 bases short, with 11 bases between. The CDR3 totals 12 residues. Germline CDR1 SGHDT, CDR2 YYEEEE. The CDR3 is CASSLSRGEAFF. The DNA for the CDR3 is TGTGCCAGCAGCCTATCCAGGGGTGAAGCTTTCTTT.

Only a few counts were recorded for this clone. This CDR3 reads CASSEAPSSGNTIYF. The DNA for the CDR3 is TGTGCCAGCAGTGAAGCCCCAAGCTCTGGAAACACCATATATTTT. The V and J genes are TRBV6-1 and TRBJ1-3; no firm D call. In germline, CDR1 is MNHNS, CDR2 SASEGT. V was trimmed by 0 bases and J by 0 bases, leaving 6 bases between them. The CDR3 sequence is 15 residues long.

This clone ranks as medium-sized. Written as DNA, the CDR3 is TGTGCCTGGAGTGTACGAGGCTACGAGCAGTACTTC. It specifies CAWSVRGYEQYF. The chain employs TRBV30 and TRBJ2-7; no reliable D call. The CDR3 is 12 residues long. Trimming took 0 bases from V and 3 from J, leaving 6 bases between them. Germline lookup yields CDR1 GTSNPN and CDR2 SVGIG (reference sequence).

By frequency in the sample, this clone is medium-sized (0.01 to 0.1%). J is TRBJ1-5 and V is TRBV4-3, with 7 positions matching TRBD1. The CDR3 has 16 amino acids. Per germline, CDR1 LGHNA and CDR2 YSLEER. Unmatched junction bases numbered 8, after V lost 0 bases and J lost 6 bases. CDR3 residues: CASSQDYGQAGQPQHF. The CDR3 bases are TGCGCCAGCAGCCAAGATTACGGACAGGCGGGTCAGCCCCAGCATTTT.

This clone was seen ten or more times. This rearrangement joins TRBV20-1 to TRBJ2-7, with a tentative D call TRBD1 (7 bases). The germline V and J ends were trimmed by 6 bases and 2 bases, with 11 bases remaining between them. The CDR3 covers 12 residues. Germline lookup yields CDR1 DFQATT and CDR2 SNEGSKA (reference sequence). The CDR3: CSARGATYEQYF. The CDR3 DNA reads TGCAGTGCCAGGGGGGCTACCTACGAGCAGTACTTC.

Concerning this clone itself: A much larger clone differs from this one at a single base, so this may be a read error. V and J are TRBV20-1 and TRBJ2-1; D unresolved. Germline CDR1 reads DFQATT; CDR2 reads SNEGSKA (reference sequence). The CDR3 covers 11 residues. Trimming pared 4 bases from V and 6 bases from J, leaving 7 bases between. The chain's CDR3 is CSAIPSNEQFF. CDR3 nucleotide sequence: TGCAGTGCTATCCCCAGCAATGAGCAGTTCTTC.

This CDR3 is CASSPPGGRGEAFF. The CDR3, as DNA: TGTGCCAGCAGCCCTCCCGGGGGTCGGGGGGAAGCTTTCTTT. The chain is built from TRBV6-1 and TRBJ1-1; the D gene is possibly TRBD1 (5 bases). The CDR3 extends over 14 amino acids. The germline V gene has CDR1 MNHNS and CDR2 SASEGT. V dropped 6 bases and J dropped 8 bases, with 19 bases sitting between them.

This clone was recorded a few times. This chain uses TRBV28 with TRBJ2-7; a weak D match, TRBD1 (6 bases). The CDR3 has 16 residues. Trimming pared 6 bases from V and 1 base from J, leaving 19 bases between. Germline assignment: CDR1 MDHEN and CDR2 SYDVKM. CDR3 nucleotides: TGTGCCAGCAGCCTTTCCGGGACACGAGAATCCTACGAGCAGTACTTC. Protein product: CASSLSGTRESYEQYF.